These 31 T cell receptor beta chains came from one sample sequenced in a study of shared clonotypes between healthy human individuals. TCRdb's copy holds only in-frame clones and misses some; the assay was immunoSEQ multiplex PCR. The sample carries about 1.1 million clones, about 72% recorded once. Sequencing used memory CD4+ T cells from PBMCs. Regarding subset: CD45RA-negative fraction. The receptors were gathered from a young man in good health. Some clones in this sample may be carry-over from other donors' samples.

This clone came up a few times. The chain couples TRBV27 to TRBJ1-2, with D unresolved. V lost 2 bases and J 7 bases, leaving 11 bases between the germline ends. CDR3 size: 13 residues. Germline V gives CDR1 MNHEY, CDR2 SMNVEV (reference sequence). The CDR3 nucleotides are TGTGCCAGCAGTTTAGTTTCGTATGGTGGCTACACCTTC. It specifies CASSLVSYGGYTF.

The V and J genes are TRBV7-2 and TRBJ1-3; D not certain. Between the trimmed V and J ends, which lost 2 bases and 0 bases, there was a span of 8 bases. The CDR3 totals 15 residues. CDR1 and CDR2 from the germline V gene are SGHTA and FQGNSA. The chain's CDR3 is CASSLIPTSGNTIYF. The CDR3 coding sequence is TGTGCCAGCAGCTTAATACCTACCTCTGGAAACACCATATATTTT.

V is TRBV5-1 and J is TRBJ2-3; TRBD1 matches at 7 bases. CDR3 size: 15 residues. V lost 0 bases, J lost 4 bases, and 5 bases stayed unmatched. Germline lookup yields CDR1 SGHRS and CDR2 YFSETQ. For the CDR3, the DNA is TGCGCCAGCAGCTTGGGGGACAGTAGGGCAGATACGCAGTATTTT. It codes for CASSLGDSRADTQYF.

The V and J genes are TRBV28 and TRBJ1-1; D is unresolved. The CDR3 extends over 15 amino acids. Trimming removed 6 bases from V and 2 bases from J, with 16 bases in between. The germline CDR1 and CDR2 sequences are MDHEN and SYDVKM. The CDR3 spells CASSPSGNSNTEAFF. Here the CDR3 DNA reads TGTGCCAGCAGCCCCTCGGGGAATTCTAACACTGAAGCTTTCTTT.

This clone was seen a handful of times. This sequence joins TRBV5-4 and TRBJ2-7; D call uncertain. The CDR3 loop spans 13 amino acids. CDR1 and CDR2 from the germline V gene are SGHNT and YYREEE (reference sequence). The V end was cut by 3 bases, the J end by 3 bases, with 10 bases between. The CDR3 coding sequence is TGTGCCAGCAGCTCCGACTTTCTCTACGAGCAGTACTTC. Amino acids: CASSSDFLYEQYF.

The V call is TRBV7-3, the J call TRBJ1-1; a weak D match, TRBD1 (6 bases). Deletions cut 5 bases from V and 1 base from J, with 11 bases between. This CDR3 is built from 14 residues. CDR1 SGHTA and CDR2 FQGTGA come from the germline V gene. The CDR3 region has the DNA TGTGCCAGCAGCATGGACAGTTGGAACACTGAAGCTTTCTTT. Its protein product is CASSMDSWNTEAFF.

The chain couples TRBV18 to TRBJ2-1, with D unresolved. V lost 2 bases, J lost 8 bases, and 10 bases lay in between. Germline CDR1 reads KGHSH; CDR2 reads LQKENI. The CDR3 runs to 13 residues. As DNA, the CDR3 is TGTGCCAGCTCACCAAACCAACTCCATGAGCAGTTCTTC. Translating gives CASSPNQLHEQFF.

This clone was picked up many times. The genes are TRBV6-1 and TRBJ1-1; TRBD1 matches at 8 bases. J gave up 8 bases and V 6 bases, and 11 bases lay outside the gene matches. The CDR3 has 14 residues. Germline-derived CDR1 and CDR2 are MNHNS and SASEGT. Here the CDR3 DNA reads TGTGCCAGCAGCCAAGGACAGGGTGTTAAGGAAGCTTTCTTT. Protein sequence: CASSQGQGVKEAFF.

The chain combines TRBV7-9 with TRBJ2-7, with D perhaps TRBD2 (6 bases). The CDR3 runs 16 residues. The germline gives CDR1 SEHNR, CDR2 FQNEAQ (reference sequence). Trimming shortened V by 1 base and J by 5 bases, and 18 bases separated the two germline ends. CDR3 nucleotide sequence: TGTGCCAGCAGCTTAGAATGGGGGGAGCCCCTCCACGAGCAGTACTTC. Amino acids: CASSLEWGEPLHEQYF.

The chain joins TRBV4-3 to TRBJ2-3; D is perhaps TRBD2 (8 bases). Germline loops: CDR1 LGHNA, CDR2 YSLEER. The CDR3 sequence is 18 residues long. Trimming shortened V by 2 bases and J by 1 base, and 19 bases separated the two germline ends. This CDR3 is CASSQQGDSGIGTDTQYF. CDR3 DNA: TGCGCCAGCAGCCAACAGGGGGATAGCGGGATCGGCACAGATACGCAGTATTTT.

CDR3: CASSWGPGQGGNQPQHF. Written as DNA, the CDR3 is TGTGCCAGCAGCTGGGGCCCGGGACAGGGTGGCAATCAGCCCCAGCATTTT. V is TRBV5-8 and J is TRBJ1-5; 9 positions match TRBD1. Germline CDR1 is SGHTS and CDR2 is YDEGEE. The ends lost 3 bases at V and 2 bases at J; junction bases unmatched: 9. The CDR3 extends over 17 amino acids.

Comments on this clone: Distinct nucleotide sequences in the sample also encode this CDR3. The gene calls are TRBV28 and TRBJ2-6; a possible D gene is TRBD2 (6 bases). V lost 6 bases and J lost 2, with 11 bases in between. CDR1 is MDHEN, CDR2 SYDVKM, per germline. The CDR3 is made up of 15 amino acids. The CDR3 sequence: CASSPPGAGANVLTF. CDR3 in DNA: TGTGCCAGCAGCCCCCCGGGGGCTGGGGCCAACGTCCTGACTTTC.

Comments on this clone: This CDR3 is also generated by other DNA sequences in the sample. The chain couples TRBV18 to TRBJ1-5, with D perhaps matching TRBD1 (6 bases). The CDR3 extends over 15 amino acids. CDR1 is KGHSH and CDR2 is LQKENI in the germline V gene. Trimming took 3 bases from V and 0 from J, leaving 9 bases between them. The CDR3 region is CASSPDSNSNQPQHF. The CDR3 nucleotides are TGTGCCAGCTCACCGGACAGCAATAGCAATCAGCCCCAGCATTTT. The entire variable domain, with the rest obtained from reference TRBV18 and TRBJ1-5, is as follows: NAGVMQNPRHLVRRRGQEARLRCSPMKGHSHVYWYRQLPEEGLKFMVYLQKENIIDESGMPKERFSAEFPKEGPSILRIQQVVRGDSAAYFCASSPDSNSNQPQHFGDGTRLSIL.

CDR3 amino acids: CASSLFGRGSNQPQHF. DNA of the CDR3: TGTGCCAGCAGTTTATTCGGGCGGGGAAGCAATCAGCCCCAGCATTTT. V gene TRBV28 combines with J gene TRBJ1-5, with D hard to call. Trimming took 1 base from V and 1 from J, leaving 11 bases between them. The CDR3 contains 16 residues. Germline V gives CDR1 MDHEN, CDR2 SYDVKM.

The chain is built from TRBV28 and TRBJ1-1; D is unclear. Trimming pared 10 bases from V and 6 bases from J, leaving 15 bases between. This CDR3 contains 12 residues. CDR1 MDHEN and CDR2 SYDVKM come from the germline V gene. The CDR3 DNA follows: TGTGCCACCTCGACCTATTTGGCTGAAGCTTTCTTT. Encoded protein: CATSTYLAEAFF.

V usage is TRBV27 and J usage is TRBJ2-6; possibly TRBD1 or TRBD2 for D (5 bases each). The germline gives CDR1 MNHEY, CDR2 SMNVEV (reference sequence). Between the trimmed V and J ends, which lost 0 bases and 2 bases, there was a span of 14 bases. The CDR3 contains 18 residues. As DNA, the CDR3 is TGTGCCAGCAGTTTATCGTTTCAATTGGGACCTGGGGCCAACGTCCTGACTTTC. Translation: CASSLSFQLGPGANVLTF.

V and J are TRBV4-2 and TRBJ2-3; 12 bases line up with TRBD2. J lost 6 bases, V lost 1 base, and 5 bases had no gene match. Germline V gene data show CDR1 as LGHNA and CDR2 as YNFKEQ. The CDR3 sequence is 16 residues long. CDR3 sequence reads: CASSQGLAGGADTQYF. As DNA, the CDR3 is TGTGCCAGCAGCCAAGGGCTAGCGGGAGGGGCGGATACGCAGTATTTT.

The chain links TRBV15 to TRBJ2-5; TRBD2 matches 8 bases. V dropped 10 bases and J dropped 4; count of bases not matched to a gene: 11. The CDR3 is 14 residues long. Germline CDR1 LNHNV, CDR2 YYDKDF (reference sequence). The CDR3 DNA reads TGTGCCATACAGATAGCGGGGAGGGGAGAGACCCAGTACTTC. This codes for CAIQIAGRGETQYF.

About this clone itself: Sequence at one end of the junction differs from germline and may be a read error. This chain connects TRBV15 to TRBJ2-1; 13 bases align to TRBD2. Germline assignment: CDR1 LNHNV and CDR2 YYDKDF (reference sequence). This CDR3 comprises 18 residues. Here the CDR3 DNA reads TGTGCCACCAGCGGAGATACTAGCGGGAGGGGCTCCTACAATGAGCAGTTCTTC. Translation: CATSGDTSGRGSYNEQFF. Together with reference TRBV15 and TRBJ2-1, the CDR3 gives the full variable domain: DAMVIQNPRYQVTQFGKPVTLSCSQTLNHNVMYWYQQKSSQAPKLLFHYYDKDFNNEADTPDNFQSRRPNTSFCFLDIRSPGLGDTAMYLCATSGDTSGRGSYNEQFFGPGTRLTVL.

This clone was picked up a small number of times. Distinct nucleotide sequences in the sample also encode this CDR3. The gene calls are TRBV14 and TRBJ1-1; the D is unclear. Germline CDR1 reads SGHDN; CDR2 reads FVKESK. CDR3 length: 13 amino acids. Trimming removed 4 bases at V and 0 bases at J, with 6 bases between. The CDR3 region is CASSPGLNTEAFF. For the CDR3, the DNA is TGTGCCAGCAGCCCGGGTCTGAACACTGAAGCTTTCTTT.

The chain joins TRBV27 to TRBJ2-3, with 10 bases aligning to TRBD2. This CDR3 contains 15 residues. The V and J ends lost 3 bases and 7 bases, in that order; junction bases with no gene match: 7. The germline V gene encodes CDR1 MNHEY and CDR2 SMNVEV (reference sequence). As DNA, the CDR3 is TGTGCCAGCAGTTTGGCTAGCGGGAGTGGATATACGCAGTATTTT. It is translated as CASSLASGSGYTQYF.

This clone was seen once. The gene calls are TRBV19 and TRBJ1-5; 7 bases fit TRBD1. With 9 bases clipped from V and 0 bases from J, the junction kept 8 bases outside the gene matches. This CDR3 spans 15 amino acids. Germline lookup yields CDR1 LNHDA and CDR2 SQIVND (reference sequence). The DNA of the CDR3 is TGTGCCAGCACTAGGACAGGCTATAGCAATCAGCCCCAGCATTTT. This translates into CASTRTGYSNQPQHF.

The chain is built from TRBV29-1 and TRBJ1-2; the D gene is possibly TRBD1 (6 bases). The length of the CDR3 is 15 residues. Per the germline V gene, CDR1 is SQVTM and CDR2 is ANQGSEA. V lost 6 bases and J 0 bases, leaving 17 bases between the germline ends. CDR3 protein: CSVRTLQGPNYGYTF. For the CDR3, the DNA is TGCAGCGTGCGCACCTTACAGGGACCTAACTATGGCTACACCTTC.

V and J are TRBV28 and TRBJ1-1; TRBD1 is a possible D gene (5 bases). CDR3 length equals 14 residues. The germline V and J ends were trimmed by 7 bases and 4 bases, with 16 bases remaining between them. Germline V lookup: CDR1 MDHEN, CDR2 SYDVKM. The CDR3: CASTIYQGGTEAFF. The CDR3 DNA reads TGTGCCAGCACCATTTACCAGGGAGGCACTGAAGCTTTCTTT.

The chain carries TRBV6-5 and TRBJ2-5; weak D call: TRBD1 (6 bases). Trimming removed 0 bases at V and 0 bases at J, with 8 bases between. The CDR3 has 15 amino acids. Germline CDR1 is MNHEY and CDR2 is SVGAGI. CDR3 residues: CASSYSRGNQETQYF. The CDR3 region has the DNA TGTGCCAGCAGTTACTCGAGGGGGAACCAAGAGACCCAGTACTTC.

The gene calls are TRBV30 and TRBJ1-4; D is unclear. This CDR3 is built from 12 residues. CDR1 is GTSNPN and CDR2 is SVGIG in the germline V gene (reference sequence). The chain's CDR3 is CAVRLMDEKLFF. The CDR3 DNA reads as TGTGCTGTGAGGCTTATGGATGAAAAACTGTTTTTT.

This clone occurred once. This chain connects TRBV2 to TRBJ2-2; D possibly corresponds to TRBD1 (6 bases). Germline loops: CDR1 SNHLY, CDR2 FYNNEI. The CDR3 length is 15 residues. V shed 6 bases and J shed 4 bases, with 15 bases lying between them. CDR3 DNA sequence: TGTGCCAGCAGAAAAACAGGGTCAGGCACCGGGGAGCTGTTTTTT. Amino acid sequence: CASRKTGSGTGELFF.

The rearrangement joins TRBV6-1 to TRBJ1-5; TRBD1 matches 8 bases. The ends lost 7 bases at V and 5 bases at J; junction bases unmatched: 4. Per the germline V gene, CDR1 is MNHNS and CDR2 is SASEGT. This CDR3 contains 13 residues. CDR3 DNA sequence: TGTGCCAGCACCTCAGGGGGCCATCAGCCCCAGCATTTT. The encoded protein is CASTSGGHQPQHF.

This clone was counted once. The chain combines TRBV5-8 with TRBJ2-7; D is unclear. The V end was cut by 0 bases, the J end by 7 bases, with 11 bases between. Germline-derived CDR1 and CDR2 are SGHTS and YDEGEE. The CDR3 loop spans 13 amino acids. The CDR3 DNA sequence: TGTGCCAGCAGCTTGGGGCCGCCTAGGGAGCAGTACTTC. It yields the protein CASSLGPPREQYF.

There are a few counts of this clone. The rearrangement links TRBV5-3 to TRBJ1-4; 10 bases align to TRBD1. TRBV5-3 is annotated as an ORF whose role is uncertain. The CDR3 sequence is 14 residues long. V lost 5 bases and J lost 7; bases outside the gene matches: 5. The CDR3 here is CARSSDRGPEKLFF. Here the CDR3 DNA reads TGTGCCAGAAGTTCCGACAGGGGGCCTGAAAAACTGTTTTTT.

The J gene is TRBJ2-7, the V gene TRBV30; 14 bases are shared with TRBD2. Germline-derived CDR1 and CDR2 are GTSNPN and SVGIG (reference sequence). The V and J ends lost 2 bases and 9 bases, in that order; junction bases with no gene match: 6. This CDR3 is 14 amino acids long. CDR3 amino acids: CAWSPPGLAGVQYF. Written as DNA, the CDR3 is TGTGCCTGGAGTCCACCGGGACTAGCGGGAGTGCAGTACTTC.